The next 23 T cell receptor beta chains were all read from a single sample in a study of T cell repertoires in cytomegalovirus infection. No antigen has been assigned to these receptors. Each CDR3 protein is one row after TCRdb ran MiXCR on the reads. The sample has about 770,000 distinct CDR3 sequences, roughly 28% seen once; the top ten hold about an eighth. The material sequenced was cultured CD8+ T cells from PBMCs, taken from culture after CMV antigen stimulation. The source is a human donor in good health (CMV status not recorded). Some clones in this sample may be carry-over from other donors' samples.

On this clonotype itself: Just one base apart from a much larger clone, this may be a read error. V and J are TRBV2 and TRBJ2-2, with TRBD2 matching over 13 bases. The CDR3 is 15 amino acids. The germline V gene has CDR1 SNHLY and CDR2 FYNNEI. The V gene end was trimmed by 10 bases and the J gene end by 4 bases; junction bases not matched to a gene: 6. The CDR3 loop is CANSGTSGTTGELFF. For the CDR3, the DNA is TGTGCCAACAGCGGGACTAGCGGGACCACCGGGGAGCTGTTTTTT.

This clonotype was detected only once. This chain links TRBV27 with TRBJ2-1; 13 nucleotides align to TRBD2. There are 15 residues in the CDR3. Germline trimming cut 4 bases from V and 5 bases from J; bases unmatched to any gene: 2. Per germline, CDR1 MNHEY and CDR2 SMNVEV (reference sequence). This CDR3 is CASSYGTSGDNEQFF. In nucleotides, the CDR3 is TGTGCCAGCAGTTACGGGACTAGCGGGGACAATGAGCAGTTCTTC.

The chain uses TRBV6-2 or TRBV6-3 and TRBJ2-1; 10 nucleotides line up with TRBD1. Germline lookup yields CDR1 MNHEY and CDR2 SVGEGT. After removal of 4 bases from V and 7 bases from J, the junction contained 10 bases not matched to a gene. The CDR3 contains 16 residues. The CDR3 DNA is TGTGCCAGCAGTTCCCCCGGGACAGGGGTGGGGAATGAGCAGTTCTTC. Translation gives CASSSPGTGVGNEQFF.

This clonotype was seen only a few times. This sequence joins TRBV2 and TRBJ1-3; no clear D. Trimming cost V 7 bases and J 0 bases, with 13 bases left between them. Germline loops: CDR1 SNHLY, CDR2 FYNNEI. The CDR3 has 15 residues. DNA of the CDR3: TGTGCCAGCATTTTAGGCCTCCTCTCTGGAAACACCATATATTTT. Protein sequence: CASILGLLSGNTIYF.

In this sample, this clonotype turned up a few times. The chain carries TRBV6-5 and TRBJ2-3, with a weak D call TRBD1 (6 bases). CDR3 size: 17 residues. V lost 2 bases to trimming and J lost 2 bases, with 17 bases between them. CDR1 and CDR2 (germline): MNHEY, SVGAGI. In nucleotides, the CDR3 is TGTGCCAGCAGTTACCGTGGGACAAAACTCTTCACAGATACGCAGTATTTT. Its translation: CASSYRGTKLFTDTQYF.

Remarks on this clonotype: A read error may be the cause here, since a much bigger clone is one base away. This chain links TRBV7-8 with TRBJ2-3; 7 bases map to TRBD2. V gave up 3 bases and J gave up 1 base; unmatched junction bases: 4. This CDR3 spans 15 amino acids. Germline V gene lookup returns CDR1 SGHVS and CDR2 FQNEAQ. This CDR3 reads CASSFLAAGTDTQYF. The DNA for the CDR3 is TGTGCCAGCAGCTTCCTAGCGGCTGGCACAGATACGCAGTATTTT.

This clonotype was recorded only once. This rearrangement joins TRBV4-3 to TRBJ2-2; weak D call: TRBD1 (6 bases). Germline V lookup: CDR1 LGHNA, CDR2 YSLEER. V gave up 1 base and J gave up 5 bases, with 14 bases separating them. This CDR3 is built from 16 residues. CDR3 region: CASSQGVRGWTGELFF. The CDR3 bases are TGCGCCAGCAGCCAAGGGGTCAGGGGATGGACCGGGGAGCTGTTTTTT.

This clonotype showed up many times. CDR3 residues: CASSFVGGRTEAFF. The CDR3 DNA reads TGTGCCAGCAGCTTCGTGGGGGGGAGGACTGAAGCTTTCTTT. V is TRBV7-6 and J is TRBJ1-1; possible D gene TRBD1, 5 bases. Per germline, CDR1 SGHVS and CDR2 FNYEAQ. This CDR3 is built from 14 residues. Trimming shortened V by 3 bases and J by 5 bases, and 13 bases separated the two germline ends.

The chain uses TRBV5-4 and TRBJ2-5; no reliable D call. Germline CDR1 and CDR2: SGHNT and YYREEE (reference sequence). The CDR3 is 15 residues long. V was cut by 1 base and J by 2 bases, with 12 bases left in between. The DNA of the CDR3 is TGTGCCAGCAGCTTGTCGCCAGGCGAACAAGAGACCCAGTACTTC. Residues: CASSLSPGEQETQYF.

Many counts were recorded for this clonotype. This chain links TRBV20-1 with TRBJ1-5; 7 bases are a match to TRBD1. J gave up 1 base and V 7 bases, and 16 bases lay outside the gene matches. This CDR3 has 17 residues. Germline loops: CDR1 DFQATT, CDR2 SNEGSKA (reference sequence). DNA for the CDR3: TGCAGTGTCATACGCCGGTTAAGGACAGGCAGCAATCAGCCCCAGCATTTT. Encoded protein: CSVIRRLRTGSNQPQHF.

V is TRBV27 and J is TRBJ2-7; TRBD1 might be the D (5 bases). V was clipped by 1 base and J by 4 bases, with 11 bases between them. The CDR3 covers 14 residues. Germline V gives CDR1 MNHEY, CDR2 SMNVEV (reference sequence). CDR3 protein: CASSLFLTGYEQYF. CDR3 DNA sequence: TGTGCCAGCAGTTTATTTTTAACAGGATACGAGCAGTACTTC.

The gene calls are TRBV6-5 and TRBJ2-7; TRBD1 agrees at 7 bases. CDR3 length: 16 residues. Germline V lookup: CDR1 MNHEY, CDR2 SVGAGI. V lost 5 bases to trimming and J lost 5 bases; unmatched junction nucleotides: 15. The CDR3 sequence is CASSPVTPTGRDEQYV. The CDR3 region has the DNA TGTGCCAGCAGTCCCGTAACCCCGACAGGGAGAGACGAGCAGTACGTC.

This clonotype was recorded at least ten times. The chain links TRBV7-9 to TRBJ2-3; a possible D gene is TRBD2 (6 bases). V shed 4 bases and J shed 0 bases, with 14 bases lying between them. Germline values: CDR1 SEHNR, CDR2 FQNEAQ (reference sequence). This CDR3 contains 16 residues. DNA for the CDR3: TGTGCCAGCAGCTGGCGGACTACCCTTAGCACAGATACGCAGTATTTT. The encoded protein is CASSWRTTLSTDTQYF.

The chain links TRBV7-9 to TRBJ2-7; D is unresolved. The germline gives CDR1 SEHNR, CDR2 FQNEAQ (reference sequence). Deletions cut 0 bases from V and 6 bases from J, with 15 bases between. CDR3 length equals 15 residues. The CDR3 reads CASSLAHGARGEQYV. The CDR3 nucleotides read TGTGCCAGCAGCTTAGCCCATGGCGCAAGAGGCGAGCAGTACGTC.

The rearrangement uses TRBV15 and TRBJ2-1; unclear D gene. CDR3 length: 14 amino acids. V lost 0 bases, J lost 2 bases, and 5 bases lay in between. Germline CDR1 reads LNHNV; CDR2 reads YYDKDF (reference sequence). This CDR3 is CATSREATYNEQFF. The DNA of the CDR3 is TGTGCCACCAGCAGAGAGGCTACCTACAATGAGCAGTTCTTC.

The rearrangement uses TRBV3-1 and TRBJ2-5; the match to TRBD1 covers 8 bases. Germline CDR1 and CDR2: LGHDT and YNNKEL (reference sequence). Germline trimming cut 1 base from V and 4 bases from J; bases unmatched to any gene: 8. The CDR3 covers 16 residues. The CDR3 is CASSQASTGGRETQYF. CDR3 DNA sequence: TGTGCCAGCAGCCAAGCGAGTACAGGGGGACGAGAGACCCAGTACTTC.

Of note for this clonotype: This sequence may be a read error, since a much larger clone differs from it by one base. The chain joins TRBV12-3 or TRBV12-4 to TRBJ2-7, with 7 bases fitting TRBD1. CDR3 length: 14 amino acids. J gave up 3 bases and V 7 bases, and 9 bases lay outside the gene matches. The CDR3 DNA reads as TGTGCCAGCAATCTCCGGGACAGTGACTACGAGCAGTACTTC. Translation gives CASNLRDSDYEQYF.

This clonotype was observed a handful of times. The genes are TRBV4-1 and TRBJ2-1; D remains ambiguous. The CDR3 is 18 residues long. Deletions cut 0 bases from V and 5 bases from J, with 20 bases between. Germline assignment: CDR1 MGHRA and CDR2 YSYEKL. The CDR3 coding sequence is TGCGCCAGCAGCCAAGATCAAGGGAACCACCCTAAAAACAATGAGCAGTTCTTC. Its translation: CASSQDQGNHPKNNEQFF.

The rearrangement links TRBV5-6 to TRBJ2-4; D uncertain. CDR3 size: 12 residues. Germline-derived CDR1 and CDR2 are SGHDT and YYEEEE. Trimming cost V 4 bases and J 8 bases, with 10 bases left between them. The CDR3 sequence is CASSPGQDIQYF. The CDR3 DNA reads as TGTGCCAGCAGCCCGGGTCAGGACATTCAGTACTTC.

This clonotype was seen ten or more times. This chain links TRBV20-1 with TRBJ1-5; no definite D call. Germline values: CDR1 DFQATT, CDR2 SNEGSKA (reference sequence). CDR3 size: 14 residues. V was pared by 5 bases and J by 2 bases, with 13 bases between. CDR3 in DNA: TGCAGTGCTCGTACAGAATCGGGCAATCAGCCCCAGCATTTT. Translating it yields CSARTESGNQPQHF.

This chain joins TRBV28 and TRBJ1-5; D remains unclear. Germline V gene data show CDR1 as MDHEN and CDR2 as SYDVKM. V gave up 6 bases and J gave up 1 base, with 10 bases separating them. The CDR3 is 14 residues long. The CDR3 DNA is TGTGCCAGCAGACCCGTGGGGAGCAATCAGCCCCAGCATTTT. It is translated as CASRPVGSNQPQHF.

CDR3 DNA: TGCGCCAGCAAAGGCGAGTCAGGGAGGGGAGCTGGCTACACCTTC. It yields the protein CASKGESGRGAGYTF. This chain uses TRBV4-1 with TRBJ1-2; TRBD1 is a possible D gene (5 bases). The CDR3 has 15 amino acids. The ends were cut back, 7 bases at V and 7 bases at J, with 22 bases in the middle. Germline CDR1 reads MGHRA; CDR2 reads YSYEKL.

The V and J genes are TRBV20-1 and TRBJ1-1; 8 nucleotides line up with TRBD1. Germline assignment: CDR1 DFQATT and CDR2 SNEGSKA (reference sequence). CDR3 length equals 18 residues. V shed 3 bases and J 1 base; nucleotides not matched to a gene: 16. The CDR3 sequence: CSARGRAPGGERNTEAFF. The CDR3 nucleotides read TGCAGTGCTAGGGGGAGGGCACCAGGGGGCGAAAGGAACACTGAAGCTTTCTTT.